This T cell receptor beta chain emerged from a study of shared T cell receptors in the human thymus. This clone turned up a few times. Germline V gene sequence: CDR1 LNHDA, CDR2 SQIVND (reference sequence). V gave up 6 bases and J gave up 5 bases, with 13 bases separating them. The CDR3 spans 13 residues. Clones were sequenced by immunoSEQ multiplex PCR, and TCRdb holds only the in-frame ones, with some missing. The table lists hundreds of thousands of clones, roughly 88% of them singletons. The same sample was also studied in work on human thymus T cells. From that second work: As related research reported, thymic repertoires overlapped highly among unrelated individuals.

Sequencing was performed on thymocytes. The chain joins TRBV19 to TRBJ1-2; a weak D match, TRBD1 (6 bases). The TCR originated in a girl less than two years old with a congenital heart defect. The CDR3 loop is CASRTGRNYGYTF. For the CDR3, the DNA is TGTGCCAGTAGAACAGGGCGCAATTATGGCTACACCTTC.